This TCR beta chain was profiled in a study of blood T cell repertoires in COVID-19. Study information: Samples representing acute and convalescent COVID-19 were sourced from the United States, Italy and Spain.

Only in-frame clones appear in the TCRdb table, and some are missing; sequencing was by immunoSEQ multiplex PCR. The sample yields roughly 160,000 clones, just under 90% seen once. Trimming cost V 2 bases and J 2 bases, with 7 bases left between them. CDR1 and CDR2 from the germline V gene are SGHRS and YFSETQ. CDR3 length: 13 residues. The rearrangement uses TRBV5-1 and TRBJ1-1; D remains ambiguous. The sample was peripheral blood. This TCR was sampled from a woman aged 70-85 years with COVID-19, enrolled during active disease. This CDR3 is CASSLSLNTEAFF. The CDR3 DNA follows: TGCGCCAGCAGCTTATCCCTCAACACTGAAGCTTTCTTT.